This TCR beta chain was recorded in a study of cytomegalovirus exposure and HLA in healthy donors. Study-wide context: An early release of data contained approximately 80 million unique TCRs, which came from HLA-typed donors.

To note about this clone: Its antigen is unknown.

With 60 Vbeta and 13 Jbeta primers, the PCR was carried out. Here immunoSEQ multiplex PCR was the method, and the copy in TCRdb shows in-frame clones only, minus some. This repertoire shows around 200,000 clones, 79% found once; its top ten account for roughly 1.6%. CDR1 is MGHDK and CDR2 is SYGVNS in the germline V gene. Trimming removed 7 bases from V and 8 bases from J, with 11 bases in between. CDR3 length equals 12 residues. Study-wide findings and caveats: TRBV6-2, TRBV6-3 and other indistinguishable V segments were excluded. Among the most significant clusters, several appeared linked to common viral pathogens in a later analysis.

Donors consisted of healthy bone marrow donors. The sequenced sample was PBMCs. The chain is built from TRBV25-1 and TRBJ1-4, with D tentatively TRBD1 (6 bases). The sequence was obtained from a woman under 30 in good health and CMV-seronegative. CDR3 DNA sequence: TGTGCCAGCACAGGGGAGTTGGAAAAACTGTTTTTT. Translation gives CASTGELEKLFF.